A single sample is the source of the 8 T cell receptor beta chains below, sequenced in a study of shared clonotypes between healthy human individuals. Some clones are missing from TCRdb's copy, which holds only in-frame ones; the method was immunoSEQ multiplex PCR. The sample has millions of clones; about 92% are singletons. The specimen sequenced was naive CD4+ T cells sorted from blood. Subset of the sample: CD45RA+ positively selected. The receptor source for this set is a man aged 18 to 29 in good health.

V and J are TRBV10-3 and TRBJ2-2, with D tentatively TRBD1 (5 bases). The CDR3 is 12 amino acids. V dropped 6 bases and J dropped 6 bases, with 8 bases sitting between them. CDR1 is ENHRY, CDR2 SYGVKD, per germline. The CDR3 nucleotides read TGTGCCATCAGAGGGGAAGCCGGGGAGCTGTTTTTT. It is translated as CAIRGEAGELFF.

The chain combines TRBV27 with TRBJ2-7, with 9 bases lining up with TRBD2. Germline values: CDR1 MNHEY, CDR2 SMNVEV (reference sequence). CDR3 length equals 15 residues. The trim removed 6 bases at V and 7 bases at J, leaving 13 bases unmatched. In nucleotides, the CDR3 is TGTGCCAGCAGCCTGGGAACTAGCGGGCAGGGGGAGCAGTACTTC. Translation: CASSLGTSGQGEQYF.

This clone was seen a single time. The J gene is TRBJ2-3, the V gene TRBV19; 8 positions match TRBD2. J lost 7 bases, V lost 5 bases, and 17 bases had no gene match. This CDR3 has 17 residues. CDR1 LNHDA and CDR2 SQIVND come from the germline V gene (reference sequence). The CDR3 loop reads CASSPRGLAPDLYTQYF. DNA for the CDR3: TGTGCCAGTAGTCCTAGAGGACTAGCTCCAGATCTCTATACGCAGTATTTT.

This chain uses TRBV4-1 with TRBJ2-3, with D tentatively TRBD2 (6 bases). The CDR3 contains 15 residues. Looked up from germline, CDR1 is MGHRA and CDR2 is YSYEKL. Deletions cut 1 base from V and 1 base from J, with 9 bases between. CDR3 DNA sequence: TGCGCCAGCAGCCAAGGGTCGGGGGGCACAGATACGCAGTATTTT. Translated, it gives CASSQGSGGTDTQYF.

The V and J genes are TRBV2 and TRBJ2-4; D gene unclear. This CDR3 comprises 10 residues. Trimming shortened V by 4 bases and J by 15 bases, and 10 bases separated the two germline ends. CDR1 and CDR2 from the germline V gene are SNHLY and FYNNEI. The CDR3 DNA sequence: TGTGCCAGCAGTGCGCAGTCGTCGTACTTC. Translation: CASSAQSSYF. Drawing the rest from reference TRBV2 and TRBJ2-4, the complete variable domain is EPEVTQTPSHQVTQMGQEVILRCVPISNHLYFYWYRQILGQKVEFLVSFYNNEISEKSEIFDDQFSVERPDGSNFTLKIRSTKLEDSAMYFCASSAQSSYFGAGTRLSVL.

Note on this clone: Other DNA sequences in this specimen translate into the identical CDR3. V and J are TRBV5-1 and TRBJ2-3, with D unclear. V lost 0 bases to trimming and J lost 2 bases, with 7 bases between them. This CDR3 has 14 residues. Germline V gene lookup returns CDR1 SGHRS and CDR2 YFSETQ. The DNA for the CDR3 is TGCGCCAGCAGCTTGGAGGGCTCCACAGATACGCAGTATTTT. It specifies CASSLEGSTDTQYF. The full variable domain, its missing parts supplied by reference TRBV5-1 and TRBJ2-3, is KAGVTQTPRYLIKTRGQQVTLSCSPISGHRSVSWYQQTPGQGLQFLFEYFSETQRNKGNFPGRFSGRQFSNSRSEMNVSTLELGDSALYLCASSLEGSTDTQYFGPGTRLTVL.

The V gene is TRBV6-6, the J gene TRBJ2-7; D may be TRBD1 (5 bases). The ends were cut back, 7 bases at V and 7 bases at J, with 17 bases in the middle. This CDR3 is 13 amino acids long. The V gene's germline CDR1 is MNHNY and CDR2 SVGAGI (reference sequence). Written as DNA, the CDR3 is TGTGCCAGCACCACTCGGCAGGGCATGGAGCAGTACTTC. Its protein product is CASTTRQGMEQYF.

The chain couples TRBV5-4 to TRBJ2-1; tentatively, D is TRBD1 (5 bases). CDR3 length equals 16 residues. The germline V and J ends were trimmed by 1 base and 0 bases, with 11 bases remaining between them. The germline V gene has CDR1 SGHNT and CDR2 YYREEE (reference sequence). CDR3 amino acids: CASSLKRGNSYNEQFF. In nucleotides, the CDR3 is TGTGCCAGCAGCTTGAAAAGGGGAAACTCCTACAATGAGCAGTTCTTC. Full variable domain (missing parts from reference TRBV5-4 and TRBJ2-1): ETGVTQSPTHLIKTRGQQVTLRCSSQSGHNTVSWYQQALGQGPQFIFQYYREEENGRGNFPPRFSGLQFPNYSSELNVNALELDDSALYLCASSLKRGNSYNEQFFGPGTRLTVL.